This TCR beta chain was sequenced in a study of blood T cell repertoires in COVID-19. Generated by immunoSEQ multiplex PCR, the TCRdb table keeps only in-frame clones and is missing some. Here the sample spans hundreds of thousands of clones, 85% being singletons. The CDR3 contains 17 residues. Germline CDR1 is MNHEY and CDR2 is SMNVEV (reference sequence). V lost 5 bases and J lost 4; bases outside the gene matches: 14. This TCR derives from a woman in her 30s who had been exposed to COVID-19. The sequencing input was PBMCs or T cells enriched from blood (not recorded which). V is TRBV27 and J is TRBJ2-3, with 8 bases fitting TRBD2. DNA for the CDR3: TGTGCCAGCAGTCCAGGAACGGACGGGGGGGCGGCAGATACGCAGTATTTT. The encoded protein is CASSPGTDGGAADTQYF.